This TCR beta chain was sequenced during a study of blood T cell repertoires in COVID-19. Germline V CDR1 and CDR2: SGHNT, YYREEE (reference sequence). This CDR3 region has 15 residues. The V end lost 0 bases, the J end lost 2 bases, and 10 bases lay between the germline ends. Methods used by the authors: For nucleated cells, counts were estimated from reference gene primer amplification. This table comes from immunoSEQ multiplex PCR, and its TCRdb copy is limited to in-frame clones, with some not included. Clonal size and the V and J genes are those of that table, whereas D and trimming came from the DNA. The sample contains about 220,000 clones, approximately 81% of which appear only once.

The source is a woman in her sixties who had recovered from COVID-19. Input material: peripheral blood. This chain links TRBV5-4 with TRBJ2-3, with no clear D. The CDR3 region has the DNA TGTGCCAGCAGCTTGGGCGCAGGCCCCACAGATACGCAGTATTTT. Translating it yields CASSLGAGPTDTQYF.